The following is a T cell receptor beta chain sequence with its context. Germline assignment: CDR1 MNHEY and CDR2 SVGEGT. Trimming cost V 6 bases and J 6 bases, with 14 bases left between them. The CDR3 totals 13 residues. Sequencing was performed with immunoSEQ multiplex PCR; in TCRdb, only in-frame clones are kept and a portion is missing. The table lists around 260,000 clones, about 89% of them singletons, with around 2.2% in the top ten. This entry is derived from a study of blood T cell repertoires in COVID-19. Sequenced material: peripheral blood. The TCR was taken from a woman aged 25 to 45 with COVID-19, enrolled during active disease. The genes are TRBV6-2 or TRBV6-3 and TRBJ1-1; a weak D match, TRBD1 (5 bases). CDR3 in DNA: TGTGCCAGCAGCGCTGGACAAGTGTCTGAAGCTTTCTTT. As protein: CASSAGQVSEAFF.